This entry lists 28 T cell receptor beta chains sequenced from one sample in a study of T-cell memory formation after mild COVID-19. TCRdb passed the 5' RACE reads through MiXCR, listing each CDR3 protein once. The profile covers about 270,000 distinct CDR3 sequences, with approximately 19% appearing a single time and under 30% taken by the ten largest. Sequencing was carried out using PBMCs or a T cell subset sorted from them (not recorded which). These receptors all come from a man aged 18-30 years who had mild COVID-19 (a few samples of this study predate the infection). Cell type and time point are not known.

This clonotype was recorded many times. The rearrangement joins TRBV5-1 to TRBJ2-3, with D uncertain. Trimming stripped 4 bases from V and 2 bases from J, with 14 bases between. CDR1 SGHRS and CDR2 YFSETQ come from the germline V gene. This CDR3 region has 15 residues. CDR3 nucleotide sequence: TGCGCCAGCAGCGTGGGGATGGGCCCCACAGATACGCAGTATTTT. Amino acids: CASSVGMGPTDTQYF.

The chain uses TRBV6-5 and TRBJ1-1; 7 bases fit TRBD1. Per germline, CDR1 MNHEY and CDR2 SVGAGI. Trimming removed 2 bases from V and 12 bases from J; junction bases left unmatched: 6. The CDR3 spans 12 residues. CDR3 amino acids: CASSYRGGWSFF. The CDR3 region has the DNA TGTGCCAGCAGTTACAGAGGGGGCTGGTCTTTCTTT.

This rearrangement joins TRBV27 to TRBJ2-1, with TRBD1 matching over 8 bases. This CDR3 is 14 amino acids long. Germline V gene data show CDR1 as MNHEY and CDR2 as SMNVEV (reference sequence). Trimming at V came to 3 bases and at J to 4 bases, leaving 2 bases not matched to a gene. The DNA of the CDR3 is TGTGCCAGCAGTTTTCGGACAGGGTACAATGAGCAGTTCTTC. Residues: CASSFRTGYNEQFF.

CDR3 coding DNA: TGTGCCAGCAGCCAGAGGACAGGGGGTGGCTACACCTTC. It is translated as CASSQRTGGGYTF. The V call is TRBV7-2, the J call TRBJ1-2; 10 nucleotides agree with TRBD1. The germline CDR1 and CDR2 sequences are SGHTA and FQGNSA. The CDR3 length is 13 residues. The ends lost 5 bases at V and 7 bases at J; junction bases unmatched: 4. Complete variable domain (other parts from reference TRBV7-2 and TRBJ1-2): GAGVSQSPSNKVTEKGKDVELRCDPISGHTALYWYRQSLGQGLEFLIYFQGNSAPDKSGLPSDRFSAERTGGSVSTLTIQRTQQEDSAVYLCASSQRTGGGYTFGSGTRLTVV.

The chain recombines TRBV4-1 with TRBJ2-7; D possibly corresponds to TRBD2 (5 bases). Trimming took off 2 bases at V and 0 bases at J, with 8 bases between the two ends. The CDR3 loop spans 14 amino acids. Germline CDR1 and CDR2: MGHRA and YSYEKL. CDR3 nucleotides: TGCGCCAGCAGCCAATCTCGGGACTCCTACGAGCAGTACTTC. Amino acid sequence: CASSQSRDSYEQYF.

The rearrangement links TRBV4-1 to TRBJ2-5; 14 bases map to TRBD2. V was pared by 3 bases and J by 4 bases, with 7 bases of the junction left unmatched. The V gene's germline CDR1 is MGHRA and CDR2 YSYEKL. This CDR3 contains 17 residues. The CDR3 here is CASSQRTSGGFLETQYF. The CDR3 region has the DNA TGCGCCAGCAGCCAGCGGACTAGCGGGGGGTTCCTAGAGACCCAGTACTTC.

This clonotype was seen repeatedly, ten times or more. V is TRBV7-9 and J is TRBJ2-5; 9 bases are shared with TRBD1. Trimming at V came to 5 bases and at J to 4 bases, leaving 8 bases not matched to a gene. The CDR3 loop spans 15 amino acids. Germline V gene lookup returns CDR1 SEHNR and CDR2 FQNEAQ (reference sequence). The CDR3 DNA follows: TGTGCCAGCAGCCCCATCTGGGACAGGGCAGAGACCCAGTACTTC. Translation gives CASSPIWDRAETQYF.

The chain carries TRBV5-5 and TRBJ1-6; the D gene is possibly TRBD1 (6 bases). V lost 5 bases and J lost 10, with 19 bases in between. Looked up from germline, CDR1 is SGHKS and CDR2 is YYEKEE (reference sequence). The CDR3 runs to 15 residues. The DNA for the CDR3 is TGTGCCAGCAGAAAGTCCCACAGGGCCCAATCACCCCTCCACTTT. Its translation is CASRKSHRAQSPLHF.

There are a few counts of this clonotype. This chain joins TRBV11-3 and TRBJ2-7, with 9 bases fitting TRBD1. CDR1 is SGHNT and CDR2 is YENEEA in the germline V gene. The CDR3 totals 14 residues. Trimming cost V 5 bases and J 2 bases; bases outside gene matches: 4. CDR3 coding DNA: TGTGCCAGCAGCCTTAGACAGGGGGCCTACGAGCAGTACGTC. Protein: CASSLRQGAYEQYV.

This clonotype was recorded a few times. Written as DNA, the CDR3 is TGTGCCATCAGTGAGTCAAGTGATGGGTCCCAGTACTTC. Protein sequence: CAISESSDGSQYF. This chain connects TRBV10-3 to TRBJ2-5; D is ambiguous. The CDR3 contains 13 residues. Germline V CDR1 and CDR2: ENHRY, SYGVKD. V was pared by 0 bases and J by 9 bases, with 11 bases between.

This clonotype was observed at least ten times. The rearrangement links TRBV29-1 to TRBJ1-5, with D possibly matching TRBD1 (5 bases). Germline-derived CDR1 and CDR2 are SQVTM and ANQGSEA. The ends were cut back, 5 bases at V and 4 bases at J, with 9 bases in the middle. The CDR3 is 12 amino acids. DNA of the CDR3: TGCAGCGTTCAGGGTGAAAATCAGCCCCAGCATTTT. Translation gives CSVQGENQPQHF.

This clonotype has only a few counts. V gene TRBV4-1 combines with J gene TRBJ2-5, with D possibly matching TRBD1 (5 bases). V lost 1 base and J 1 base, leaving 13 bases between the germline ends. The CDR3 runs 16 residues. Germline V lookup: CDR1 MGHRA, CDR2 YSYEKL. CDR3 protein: CASSQGGMTVQETQYF. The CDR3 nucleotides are TGCGCCAGCAGCCAAGGAGGTATGACAGTCCAAGAGACCCAGTACTTC.

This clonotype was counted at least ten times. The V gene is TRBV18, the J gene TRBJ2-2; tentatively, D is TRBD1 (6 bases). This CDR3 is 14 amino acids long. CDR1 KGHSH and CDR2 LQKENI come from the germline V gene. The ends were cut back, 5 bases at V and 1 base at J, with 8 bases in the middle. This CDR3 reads CASSSGQNTGELFF. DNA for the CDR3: TGTGCCAGCTCATCGGGACAGAACACCGGGGAGCTGTTTTTT.

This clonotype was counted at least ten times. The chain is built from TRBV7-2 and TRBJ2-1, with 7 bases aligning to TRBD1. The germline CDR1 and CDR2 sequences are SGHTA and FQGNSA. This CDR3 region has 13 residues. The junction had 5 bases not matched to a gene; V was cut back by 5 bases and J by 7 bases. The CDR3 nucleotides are TGTGCCAGCAGCCGACAGGGTAGGAATGAGCAGTTCTTC. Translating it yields CASSRQGRNEQFF. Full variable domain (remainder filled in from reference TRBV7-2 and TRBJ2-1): GAGVSQSPSNKVTEKGKDVELRCDPISGHTALYWYRQSLGQGLEFLIYFQGNSAPDKSGLPSDRFSAERTGGSVSTLTIQRTQQEDSAVYLCASSRQGRNEQFFGPGTRLTVL.

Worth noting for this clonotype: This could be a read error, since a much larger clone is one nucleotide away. CDR3: CASSRDSNNEQFF. CDR3 DNA: TGCGCCAGCAGCCGGGACAGTAACAATGAGCAGTTCTTC. The chain is built from TRBV5-1 and TRBJ2-1, with 7 bases fitting TRBD1. V was clipped by 4 bases and J by 5 bases; unmatched bases: 3. This CDR3 comprises 13 residues. The germline gives CDR1 SGHRS, CDR2 YFSETQ.

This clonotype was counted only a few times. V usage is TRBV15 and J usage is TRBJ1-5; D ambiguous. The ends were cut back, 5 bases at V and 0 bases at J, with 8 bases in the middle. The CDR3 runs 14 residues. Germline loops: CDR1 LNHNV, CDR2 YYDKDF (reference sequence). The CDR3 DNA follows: TGTGCCACCAGCGTGGGCGGTAGCAATCAGCCCCAGCATTTT. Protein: CATSVGGSNQPQHF.

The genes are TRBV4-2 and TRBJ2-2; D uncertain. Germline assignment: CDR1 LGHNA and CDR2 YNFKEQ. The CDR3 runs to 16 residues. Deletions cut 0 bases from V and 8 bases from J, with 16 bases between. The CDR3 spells CASSQERGVEAGELFF. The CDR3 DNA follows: TGTGCCAGCAGCCAAGAACGTGGAGTGGAAGCGGGGGAGCTGTTTTTT.

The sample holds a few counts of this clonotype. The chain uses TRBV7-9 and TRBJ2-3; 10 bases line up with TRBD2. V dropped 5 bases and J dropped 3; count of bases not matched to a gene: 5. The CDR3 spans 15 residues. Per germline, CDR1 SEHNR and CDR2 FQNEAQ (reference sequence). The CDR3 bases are TGTGCCAGCAGCCCAGCGGGGGGGGGTACAGATACGCAGTATTTT. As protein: CASSPAGGGTDTQYF.

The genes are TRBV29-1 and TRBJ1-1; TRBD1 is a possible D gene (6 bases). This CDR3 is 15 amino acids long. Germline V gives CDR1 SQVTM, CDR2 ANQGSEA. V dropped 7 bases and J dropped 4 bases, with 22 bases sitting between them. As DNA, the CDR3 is TGCAGCGCCGGTGGTGAGGGACAAAAGGGCACTGAAGCTTTCTTT. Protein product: CSAGGEGQKGTEAFF. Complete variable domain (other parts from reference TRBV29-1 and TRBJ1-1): SAVISQKPSRDICQRGTSLTIQCQVDSQVTMMFWYRQQPGQSLTLIATANQGSEATYESGFVIDKFPISRPNLTFSTLTVSNMSPEDSSIYLCSAGGEGQKGTEAFFGQGTRLTVV.

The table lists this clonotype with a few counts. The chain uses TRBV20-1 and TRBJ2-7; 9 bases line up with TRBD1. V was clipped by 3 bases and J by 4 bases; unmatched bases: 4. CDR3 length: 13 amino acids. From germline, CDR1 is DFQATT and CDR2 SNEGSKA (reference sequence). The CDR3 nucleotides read TGCAGTGCTAGTGGGACAGGGAATTACGAGCAGTACGTC. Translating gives CSASGTGNYEQYV.

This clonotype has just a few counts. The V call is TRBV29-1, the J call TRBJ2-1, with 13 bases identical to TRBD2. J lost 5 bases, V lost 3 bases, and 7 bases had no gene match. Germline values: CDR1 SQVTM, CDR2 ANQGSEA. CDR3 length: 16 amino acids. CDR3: CSVELGLAGRHNEQFF. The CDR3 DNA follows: TGCAGCGTTGAGCTGGGACTAGCGGGGCGTCACAATGAGCAGTTCTTC.

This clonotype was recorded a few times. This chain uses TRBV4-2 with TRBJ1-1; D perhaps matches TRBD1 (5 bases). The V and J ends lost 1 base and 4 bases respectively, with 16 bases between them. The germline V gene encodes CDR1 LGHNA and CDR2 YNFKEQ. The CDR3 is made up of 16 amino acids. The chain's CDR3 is CASSQGPQGQGTEAFF. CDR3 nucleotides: TGTGCCAGCAGCCAAGGCCCGCAGGGTCAAGGCACTGAAGCTTTCTTT.

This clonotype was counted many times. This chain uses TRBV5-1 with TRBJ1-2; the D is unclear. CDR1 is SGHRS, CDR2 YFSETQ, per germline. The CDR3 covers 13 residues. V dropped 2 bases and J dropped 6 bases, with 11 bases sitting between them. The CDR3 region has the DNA TGCGCCAGCAGCTTAGGTCTTGAGGATGGCTACACCTTC. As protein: CASSLGLEDGYTF.

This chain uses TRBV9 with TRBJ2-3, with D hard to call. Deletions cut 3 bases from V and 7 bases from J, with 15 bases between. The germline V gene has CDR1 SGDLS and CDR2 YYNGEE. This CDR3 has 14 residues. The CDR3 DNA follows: TGTGCCAGCAGCGGGGCAAGGGATTATCATACGCAGTATTTT. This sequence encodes CASSGARDYHTQYF.

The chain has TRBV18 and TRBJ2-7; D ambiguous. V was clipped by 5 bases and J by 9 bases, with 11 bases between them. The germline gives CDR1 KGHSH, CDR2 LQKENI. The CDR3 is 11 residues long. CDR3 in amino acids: CASSEKVGQYF. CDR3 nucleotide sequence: TGTGCCAGCTCAGAGAAGGTTGGGCAGTACTTC.

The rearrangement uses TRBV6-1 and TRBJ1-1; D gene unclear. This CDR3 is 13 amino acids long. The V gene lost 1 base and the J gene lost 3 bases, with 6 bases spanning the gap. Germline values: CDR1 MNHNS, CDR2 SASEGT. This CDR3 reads CASSEDRHTEAFF. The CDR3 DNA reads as TGTGCCAGCAGTGAAGATCGGCACACTGAAGCTTTCTTT.

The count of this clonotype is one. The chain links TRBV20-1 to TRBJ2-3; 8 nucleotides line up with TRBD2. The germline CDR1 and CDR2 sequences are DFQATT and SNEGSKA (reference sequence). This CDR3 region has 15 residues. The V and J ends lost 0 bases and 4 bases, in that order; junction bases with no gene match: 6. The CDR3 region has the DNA TGCAGTGCTAGAGAACTCGGGGGGGGATCAGATACGCAGTATTTT. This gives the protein CSARELGGGSDTQYF.

CDR3 protein: CASSLGQGDEQFF. CDR3 in DNA: TGTGCCAGCAGTTTGGGACAGGGGGATGAGCAGTTCTTC. The chain couples TRBV2 to TRBJ2-1; 11 bases agree with TRBD1. Germline CDR1 SNHLY, CDR2 FYNNEI. With V trimmed by 5 bases and J by 8 bases, 2 bases remained unmatched. The CDR3 has 13 amino acids.